This T cell receptor (beta chain) is drawn from a study of OX40 agonist ivuxolimab in advanced cancers. For the wider study: Ivuxolimab was an agonistic, fully human IgG2 monoclonal antibody directed against OX40 (CD134), a costimulatory receptor. Intravenous ivuxolimab was administered to patients every 2 weeks at six dose levels: 0.01, 0.1, 0.3, 1.5, 3 and 10 mg/kg. Among the roughly 52 dose-escalation patients, around 19 had hepatocellular carcinoma, 15 or so melanoma, 9 renal cell carcinoma and 9 head and neck cancer. In the dose-escalation cohort, more than 75% of patients were male, and the mean age was around 60 years, with a range of about 23 to 85. Patients were allowed to have had prior anti-PD-1, anti-PD-L1 or anti-CTLA-4 therapy, and approximately 39% of the dose-escalation patients had been treated with checkpoint inhibitors. Partial responses were achieved by three dose-escalation patients, of whom one had hepatocellular carcinoma and two had cutaneous melanoma. Peripheral TCRbeta sequencing was intended to test whether TCR sequence diversity was altered and clonal T-cell expansion was caused by ivuxolimab. The paper reports the monotherapy dose-escalation portion (N of about 54 patients) of the phase I ivuxolimab trial.

Turning to this clone: No antigen is known for it. No base-level quality is on record; no much larger clone is a single base apart.

Patients with autoimmune disease history or receiving systemic immunosuppression were excluded from the trial. Peripheral blood for TCR sequencing was collected from all dose cohorts at baseline, on cycle 4 day 1, and on cycle 7 day 1. The samples were drawn from a first-in-human, open-label, multicenter phase I dose-escalation trial of ivuxolimab. Adults with locally advanced or metastatic melanoma, renal cell carcinoma, hepatocellular carcinoma or head and neck squamous cell carcinoma were enrolled in the trial. Before TCR sequencing, CD4+ and CD8+ T cells were separately sorted from peripheral blood. The CDR3 measures 11 amino acids from cysteine to phenylalanine. Only the CDR3 DNA stays, 33 bases, in frame from base 1. The junction carries 3 bases between V and J, which are trimmed by 3 bases and 4 bases respectively. CDR1 is given as SNHLY and CDR2 as FYNNEI, both from the germline V gene. Genomic DNA was isolated from the sorted cells so that the TCRbeta CDR3 region could be sequenced. The immunoSEQ Assay was used to sequence the TCRbeta CDR3 regions. The source is immuneACCESS, and TCRdb retained only in-frame sequences with V and J called. Part of the clones is not carried over; for the studies checked, unresolved V genes explain less than half of this, and the remainder is unexplained. The sample records about 66,000 clones, over 80% of which are singletons. The ten most abundant clones make up approximately 2.5% of the sample.

On the study overall, not on this receptor specifically: In the 0.1-3.0 mg/kg groups, partial responders had among the lowest normalized peripheral clonal expansion, particularly in CD8+ T cells. The antigen specificity of the peripheral T cells that underwent clonal expansion was not determined. After ivuxolimab, CD8+ T cells had more expanded clones than CD4+ T cells on average. At doses from 0.1 to 3.0 mg/kg, clonal expansion was seen in both CD4+ and CD8+ blood T cells between baseline and week 6. Low levels of normalized T-cell clonal expansion were also seen in some nonresponding patients.

Sequenced here: CD4+ or CD8+ T cells sorted from blood, sampled in a trial of the OX40 agonist ivuxolimab. The rearrangement joined TRBV2 to TRBJ2-5, with the identity of the D gene unclear. The origin of this receptor is an adult with an advanced solid tumor such as melanoma, head and neck, liver or kidney cancer. The CDR3 reads CASSDVETQYF. The DNA is as follows: TGTGCCAGCAGTGATGTAGAGACCCAGTACTTC. The CDR3, completed at both ends by the reference TRBV2 and TRBJ2-5 genes, gives the full variable domain EPEVTQTPSHQVTQMGQEVILRCVPISNHLYFYWYRQILGQKVEFLVSFYNNEISEKSEIFDDQFSVERPDGSNFTLKIRSTKLEDSAMYFCASSDVETQYFGPGTRLLVL.